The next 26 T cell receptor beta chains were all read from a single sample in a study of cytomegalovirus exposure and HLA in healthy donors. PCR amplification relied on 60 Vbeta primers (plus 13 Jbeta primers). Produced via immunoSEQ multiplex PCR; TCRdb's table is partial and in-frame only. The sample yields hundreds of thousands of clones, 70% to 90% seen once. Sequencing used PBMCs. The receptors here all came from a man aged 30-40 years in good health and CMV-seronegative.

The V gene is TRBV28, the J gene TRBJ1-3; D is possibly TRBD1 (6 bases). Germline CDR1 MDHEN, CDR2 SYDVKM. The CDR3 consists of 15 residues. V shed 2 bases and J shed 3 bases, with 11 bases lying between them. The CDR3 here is CASSLDYRDGNTIYF. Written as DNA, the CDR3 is TGTGCCAGCAGTTTAGATTACAGGGATGGAAACACCATATATTTT.

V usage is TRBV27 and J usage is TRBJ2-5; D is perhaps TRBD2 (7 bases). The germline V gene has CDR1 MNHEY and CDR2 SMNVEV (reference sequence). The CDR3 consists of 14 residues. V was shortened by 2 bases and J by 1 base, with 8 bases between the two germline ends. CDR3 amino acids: CASSLRGGQETQYF. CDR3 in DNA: TGTGCCAGCAGTTTAAGGGGGGGCCAAGAGACCCAGTACTTC.

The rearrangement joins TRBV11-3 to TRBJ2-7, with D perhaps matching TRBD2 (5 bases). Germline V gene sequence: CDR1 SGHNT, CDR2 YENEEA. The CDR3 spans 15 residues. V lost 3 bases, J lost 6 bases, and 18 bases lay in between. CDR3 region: CASSFTPGKTAEQYF. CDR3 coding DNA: TGTGCCAGCAGCTTTACACCGGGAAAGACGGCCGAGCAGTACTTC.

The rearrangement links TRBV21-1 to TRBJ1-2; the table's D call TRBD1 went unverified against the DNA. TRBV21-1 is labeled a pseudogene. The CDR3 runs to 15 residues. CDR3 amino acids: CASSTGRDINYGYTF. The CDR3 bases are TGTGCCAGCAGCACCGGCAGGGATATTAACTATGGCTACACCTTC.

The CDR3 region is CASSQDPKGLEAFF. CDR3 nucleotide sequence: TGCGCCAGCAGCCAAGATCCCAAGGGGCTGGAAGCTTTCTTT. The genes are TRBV4-1 and TRBJ1-1; weak D call: TRBD1 (5 bases). Germline V gene lookup returns CDR1 MGHRA and CDR2 YSYEKL. V dropped 0 bases and J dropped 8 bases, with 13 bases sitting between them. The CDR3 is 14 amino acids.

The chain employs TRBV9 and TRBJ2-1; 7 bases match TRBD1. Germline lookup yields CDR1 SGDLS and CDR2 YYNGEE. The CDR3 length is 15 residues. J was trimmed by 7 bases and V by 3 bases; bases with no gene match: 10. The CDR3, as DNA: TGTGCCAGCAGCGGGCTGACAGGGCTGGGGAATGAGCAGTTCTTC. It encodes CASSGLTGLGNEQFF.

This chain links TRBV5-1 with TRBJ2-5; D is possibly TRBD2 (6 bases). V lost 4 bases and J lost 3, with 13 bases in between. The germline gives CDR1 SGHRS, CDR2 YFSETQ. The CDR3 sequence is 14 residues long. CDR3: CASSIGWGEETQYF. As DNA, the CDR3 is TGCGCCAGCAGCATTGGTTGGGGGGAAGAGACCCAGTACTTC.

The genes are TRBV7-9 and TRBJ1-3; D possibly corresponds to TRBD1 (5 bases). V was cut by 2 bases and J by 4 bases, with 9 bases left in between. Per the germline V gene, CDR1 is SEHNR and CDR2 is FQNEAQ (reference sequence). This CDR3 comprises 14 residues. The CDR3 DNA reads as TGTGCCAGCAGCTTATCGGGGGACGGAAACACCATATATTTT. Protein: CASSLSGDGNTIYF.

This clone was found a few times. CDR3 sequence reads: CASSLAGGGHTQYF. The CDR3 coding sequence is TGTGCCAGCAGCTTAGCTGGGGGGGGACATACGCAGTATTTT. The chain employs TRBV7-6 and TRBJ2-3; 7 nucleotides line up with TRBD2. Trimming at V came to 0 bases and at J to 7 bases, leaving 4 bases not matched to a gene. Germline V gene sequence: CDR1 SGHVS, CDR2 FNYEAQ. The CDR3 length is 14 residues.

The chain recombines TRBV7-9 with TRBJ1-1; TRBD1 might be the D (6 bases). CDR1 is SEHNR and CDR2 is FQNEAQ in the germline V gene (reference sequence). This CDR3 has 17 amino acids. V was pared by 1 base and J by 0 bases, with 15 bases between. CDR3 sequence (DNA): TGTGCCAGCAGCTTAGGGTGGGCAGGGGCCATGAACACTGAAGCTTTCTTT. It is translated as CASSLGWAGAMNTEAFF.

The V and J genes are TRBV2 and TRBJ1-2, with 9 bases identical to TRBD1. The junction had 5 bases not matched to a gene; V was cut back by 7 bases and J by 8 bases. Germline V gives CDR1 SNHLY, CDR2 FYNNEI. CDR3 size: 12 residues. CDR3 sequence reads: CASIQGAWGYTF. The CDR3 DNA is TGTGCCAGCATACAGGGGGCATGGGGCTACACCTTC.

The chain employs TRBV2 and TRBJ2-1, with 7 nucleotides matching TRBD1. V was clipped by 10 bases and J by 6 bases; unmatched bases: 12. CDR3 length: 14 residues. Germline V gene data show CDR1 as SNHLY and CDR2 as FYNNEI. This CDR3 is CAINRGGQANEQFF. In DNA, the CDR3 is TGTGCCATCAACCGAGGGGGCCAGGCCAATGAGCAGTTCTTC.

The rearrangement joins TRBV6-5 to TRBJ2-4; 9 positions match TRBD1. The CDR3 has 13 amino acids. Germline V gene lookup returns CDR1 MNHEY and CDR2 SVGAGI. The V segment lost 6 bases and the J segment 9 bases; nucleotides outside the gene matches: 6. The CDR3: CASRQGASSIQYF. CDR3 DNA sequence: TGTGCCAGCAGACAGGGGGCATCGAGCATTCAGTACTTC.

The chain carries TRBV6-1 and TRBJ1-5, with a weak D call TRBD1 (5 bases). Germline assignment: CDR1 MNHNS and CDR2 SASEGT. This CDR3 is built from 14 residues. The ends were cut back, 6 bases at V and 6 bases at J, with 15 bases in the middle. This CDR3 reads CASSKEPDIQPQHF. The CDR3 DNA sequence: TGTGCCAGCAGCAAGGAACCGGACATTCAGCCCCAGCATTTT.

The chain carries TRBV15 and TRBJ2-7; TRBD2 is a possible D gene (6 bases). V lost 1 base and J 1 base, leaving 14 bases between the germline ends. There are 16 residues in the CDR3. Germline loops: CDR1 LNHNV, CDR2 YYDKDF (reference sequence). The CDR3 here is CATSRVLSGGSYEQYF. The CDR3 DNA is TGTGCCACCAGCAGAGTTCTGAGTGGGGGGTCCTACGAGCAGTACTTC.

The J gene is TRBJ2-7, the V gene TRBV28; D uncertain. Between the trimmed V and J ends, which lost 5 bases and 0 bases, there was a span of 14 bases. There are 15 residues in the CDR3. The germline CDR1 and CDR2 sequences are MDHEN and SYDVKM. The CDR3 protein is CASSELKWASYEQYF. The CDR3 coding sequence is TGTGCCAGCAGTGAGTTGAAGTGGGCCTCCTACGAGCAGTACTTC.

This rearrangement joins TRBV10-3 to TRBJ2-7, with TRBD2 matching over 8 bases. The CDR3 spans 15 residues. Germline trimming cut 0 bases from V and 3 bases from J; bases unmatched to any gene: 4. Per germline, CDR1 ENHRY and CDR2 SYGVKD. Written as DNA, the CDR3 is TGTGCCATCAGTGAGTCGCGACTAGCGAGCTACGAGCAGTACTTC. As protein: CAISESRLASYEQYF.

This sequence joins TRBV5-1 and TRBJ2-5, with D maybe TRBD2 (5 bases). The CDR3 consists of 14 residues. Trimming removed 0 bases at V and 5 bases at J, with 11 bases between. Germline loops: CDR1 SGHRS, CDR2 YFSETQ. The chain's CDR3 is CASSLESGMETQYF. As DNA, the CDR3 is TGCGCCAGCAGCTTGGAGTCGGGAATGGAGACCCAGTACTTC.

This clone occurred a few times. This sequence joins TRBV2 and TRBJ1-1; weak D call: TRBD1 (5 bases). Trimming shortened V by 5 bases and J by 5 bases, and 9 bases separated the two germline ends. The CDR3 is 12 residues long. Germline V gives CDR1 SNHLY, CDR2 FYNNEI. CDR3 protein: CASSRGRTEAFF. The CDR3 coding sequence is TGTGCCAGCAGTCGGGGGAGAACTGAAGCTTTCTTT.

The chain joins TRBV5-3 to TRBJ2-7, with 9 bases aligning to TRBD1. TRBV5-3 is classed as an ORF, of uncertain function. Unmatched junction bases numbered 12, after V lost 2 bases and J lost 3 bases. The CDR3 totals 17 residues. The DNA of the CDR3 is TGTGCCAGAAGCTTCGGGGATCGGACAGGGGAAGTCTACGAGCAGTACTTC. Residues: CARSFGDRTGEVYEQYF.

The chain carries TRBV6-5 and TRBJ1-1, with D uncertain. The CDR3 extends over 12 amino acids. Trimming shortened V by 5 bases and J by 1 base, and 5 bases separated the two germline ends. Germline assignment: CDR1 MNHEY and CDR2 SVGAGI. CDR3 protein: CASSPGNTEAFF. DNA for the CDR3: TGTGCCAGCAGTCCAGGGAACACTGAAGCTTTCTTT.

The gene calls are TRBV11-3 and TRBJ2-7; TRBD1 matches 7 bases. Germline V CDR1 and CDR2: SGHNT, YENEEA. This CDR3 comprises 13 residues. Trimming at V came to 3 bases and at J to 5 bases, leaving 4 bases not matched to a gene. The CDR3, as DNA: TGTGCCAGCAGCTTTCGAACAGGGGACGAGCAGTACTTC. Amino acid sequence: CASSFRTGDEQYF.

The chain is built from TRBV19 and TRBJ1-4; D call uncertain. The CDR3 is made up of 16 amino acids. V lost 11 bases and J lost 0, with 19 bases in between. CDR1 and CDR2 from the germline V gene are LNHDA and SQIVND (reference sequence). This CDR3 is CAPPAGERPTNEKLFF. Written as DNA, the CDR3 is TGTGCCCCCCCTGCGGGCGAACGTCCAACTAATGAAAAACTGTTTTTT. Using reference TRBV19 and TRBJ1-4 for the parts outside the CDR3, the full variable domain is DGGITQSPKYLFRKEGQNVTLSCEQNLNHDAMYWYRQDPGQGLRLIYYSQIVNDFQKGDIAEGYSVSREKKESFPLTVTSAQKNPTAFYLCAPPAGERPTNEKLFFGSGTQLSVL.

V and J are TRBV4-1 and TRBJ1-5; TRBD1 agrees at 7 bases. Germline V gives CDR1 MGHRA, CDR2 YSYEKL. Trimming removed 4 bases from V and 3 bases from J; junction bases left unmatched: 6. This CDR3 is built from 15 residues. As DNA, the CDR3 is TGCGCCAGCAGCCTACGACAGGGCCCCAATCAGCCCCAGCATTTT. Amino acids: CASSLRQGPNQPQHF.

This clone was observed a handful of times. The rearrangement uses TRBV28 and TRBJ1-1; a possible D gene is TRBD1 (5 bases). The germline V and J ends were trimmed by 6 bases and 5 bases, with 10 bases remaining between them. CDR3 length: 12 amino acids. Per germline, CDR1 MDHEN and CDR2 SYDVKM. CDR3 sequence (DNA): TGTGCCAGCAGCGCAGGGTTGACTGAAGCTTTCTTT. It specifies CASSAGLTEAFF.

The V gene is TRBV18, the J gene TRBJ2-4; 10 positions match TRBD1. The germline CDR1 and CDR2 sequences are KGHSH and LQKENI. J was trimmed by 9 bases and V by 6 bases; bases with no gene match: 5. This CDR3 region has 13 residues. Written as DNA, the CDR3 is TGTGCCAGCTCCCCGGGACAGGGGAGCATTCAGTACTTC. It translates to CASSPGQGSIQYF. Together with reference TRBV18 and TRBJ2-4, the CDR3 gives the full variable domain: NAGVMQNPRHLVRRRGQEARLRCSPMKGHSHVYWYRQLPEEGLKFMVYLQKENIIDESGMPKERFSAEFPKEGPSILRIQQVVRGDSAAYFCASSPGQGSIQYFGAGTRLSVL.